This TCR beta chain comes out of a study of T-cell reconstitution after alpha-beta-depleted transplantation in children. Study conclusions and caveats: A year had passed since transplant, and T-cell counts and diversity by then came mostly from newly produced T cells.

TCRbeta library construction was performed incorporating unique molecular identifiers. TCRdb independently ran MiXCR on the PCR reads; one entry per CDR3 protein. Among around 300,000 distinct CDR3 sequences listed, roughly 9.1% were seen once. J was trimmed by 0 bases and V by 1 base; bases with no gene match: 6. This CDR3 contains 17 residues. CDR1 and CDR2 (germline): SGHRS, YFSETQ. This clonotype was counted ten times or more. The antigen is undetermined. This TCR was sampled from a boy younger than two with acute myeloid leukemia, due to receive a stem cell transplant. V gene TRBV5-1 combines with J gene TRBJ2-3, with 9 bases aligning to TRBD2. Here the sequenced sample was PBMCs, taken before TCRalphabeta/CD19-depleted stem cell transplant. The CDR3 DNA sequence: TGCGCCAGCAGCTTGCGGACTAGCGTCTCTAGCACAGATACGCAGTATTTT. Translation: CASSLRTSVSSTDTQYF.